The source of this TCR beta chain is a study of blood T cell repertoires in COVID-19. Study as a whole: Acute-phase and convalescent COVID-19 samples originated in the United States, Italy and Spain.

Original handling: Scientists estimated how many nucleated cells there were by amplifying reference gene primers. Here immunoSEQ multiplex PCR was the method, and the copy in TCRdb shows in-frame clones only, minus some. V, J and clone size are taken as reported in that table, and D and trimming were inferred from the DNA itself. The sample has 250,000 or so clones; approximately 86% are singletons. Germline values: CDR1 MNHEY, CDR2 SVGAGI. CDR3 size: 15 residues. Trimming left V 5 bases short and J 2 bases short, with 10 bases between. Source material: peripheral blood. The TCR comes from a man in his thirties or forties with active or convalescent COVID-19. The chain joins TRBV6-5 to TRBJ2-6, with a weak D call TRBD2 (5 bases). The CDR3 sequence is CASSPGEAGANVLTF. The CDR3, as DNA: TGTGCCAGCAGTCCCGGGGAAGCTGGGGCCAACGTCCTGACTTTC.